The source of this T cell receptor (beta chain) is a study of yellow fever vaccine responses in identical twins. V was pared by 2 bases and J by 2 bases, with 13 bases between. The CDR3 loop spans 15 amino acids. Germline CDR1 is SQVTM and CDR2 is ANQGSEA. Via MiXCR, TCRdb re-called the RT-PCR reads, giving one row per CDR3 protein. The profile shows about 16,000 distinct CDR3 sequences, approximately 80% of them singletons. J is TRBJ1-5 and V is TRBV29-1, with D possibly being TRBD1 (5 bases). Specimen: T cells from blood (PBMCs), unsorted or a sorted subset (not recorded which), collected before or after yellow fever vaccination (not recorded which). The TCR sequence derives from a woman between 18 and 29 years old who received the yellow fever vaccine. The CDR3 bases are TGCAGCGTTGAACGCTATGGGGGTGGCAATCAGCCCCAGCATTTT. Protein product: CSVERYGGGNQPQHF.